This T cell receptor (beta chain) derives from a study of control samples from healthy donors and cancer patients. CDR1 and CDR2 from the germline V gene are SGHVS and FNYEAQ. V dropped 1 base and J dropped 0 bases, with 13 bases sitting between them. The CDR3 length is 17 residues. Clones were read by immunoSEQ multiplex PCR, and TCRdb kept only the in-frame ones, dropping some. Of some 140,000 clones in the sample, around 90% are singletons; the top ten hold approximately 10%. Input material: blood. This clonotype was sampled from a man aged 25-40 years in good health. The gene calls are TRBV7-6 and TRBJ2-1, with no clear D. CDR3 amino acids: CASSLDIPSYSYNEQFF. CDR3 bases: TGTGCCAGCAGCTTAGATATCCCTAGTTACTCCTACAATGAGCAGTTCTTC.